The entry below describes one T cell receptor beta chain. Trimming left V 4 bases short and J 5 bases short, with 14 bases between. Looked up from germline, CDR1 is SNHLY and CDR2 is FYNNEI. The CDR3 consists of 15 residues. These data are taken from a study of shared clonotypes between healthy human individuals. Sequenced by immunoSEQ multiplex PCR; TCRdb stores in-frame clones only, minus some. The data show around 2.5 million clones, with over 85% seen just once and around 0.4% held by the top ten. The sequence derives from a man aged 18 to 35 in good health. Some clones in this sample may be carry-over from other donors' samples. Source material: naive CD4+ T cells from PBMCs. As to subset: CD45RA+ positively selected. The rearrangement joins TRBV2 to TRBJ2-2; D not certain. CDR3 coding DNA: TGTGCCAGCAGTGTGGACGATTTTAGTACCGGGGAGCTGTTTTTT. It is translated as CASSVDDFSTGELFF. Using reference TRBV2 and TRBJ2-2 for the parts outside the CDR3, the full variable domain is EPEVTQTPSHQVTQMGQEVILRCVPISNHLYFYWYRQILGQKVEFLVSFYNNEISEKSEIFDDQFSVERPDGSNFTLKIRSTKLEDSAMYFCASSVDDFSTGELFFGEGSRLTVL.